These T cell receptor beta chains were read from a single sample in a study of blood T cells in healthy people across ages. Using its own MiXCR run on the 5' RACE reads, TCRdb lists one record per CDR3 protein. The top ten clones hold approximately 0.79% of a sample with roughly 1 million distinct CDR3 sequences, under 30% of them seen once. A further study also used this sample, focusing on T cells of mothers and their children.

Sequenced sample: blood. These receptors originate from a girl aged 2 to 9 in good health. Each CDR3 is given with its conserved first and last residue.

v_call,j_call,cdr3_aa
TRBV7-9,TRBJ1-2,CASRTAAGTTGYTF
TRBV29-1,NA,CSVDLAEQFF
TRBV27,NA,CASSYIAGNNEQFF
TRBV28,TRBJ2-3,CASGTGGRDTQYF
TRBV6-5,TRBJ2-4,CASSYSRGAKNIQYF
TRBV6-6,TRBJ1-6,CASSYVPVINSPLHF
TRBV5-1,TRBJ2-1,CASSLGQGISDEQFF
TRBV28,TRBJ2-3,CASSFTDRATTDTQYF
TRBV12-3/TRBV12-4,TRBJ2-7,CASSSVGAGTYEQYF
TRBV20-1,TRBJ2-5,CSAPGVQETQYF
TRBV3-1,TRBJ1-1,CASSHGGPGNTEAFF
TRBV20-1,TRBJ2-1,CSAGNNEQLF
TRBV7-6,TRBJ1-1,CASSSTGSNTEAFF
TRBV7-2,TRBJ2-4,CASSSETGGKNIQYF
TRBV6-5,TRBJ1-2,CASSQTGGRDYGYTF
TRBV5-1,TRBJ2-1,CASMDRERYNEQFF
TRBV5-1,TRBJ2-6,CASSFFSGANVLTF
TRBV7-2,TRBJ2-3,CASSSGTSGVTDTQYF
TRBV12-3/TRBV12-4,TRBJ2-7,CASRTSGSANYEQYF
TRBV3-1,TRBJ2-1,CASSQGKGVYNEQFF
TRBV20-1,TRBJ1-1,CSARAEDREAFF
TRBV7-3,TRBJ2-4,CASLIQGATKNIQYF
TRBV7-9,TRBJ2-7,CASSPMDRVFYEQYF
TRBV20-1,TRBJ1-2,CSTGIHGYTF
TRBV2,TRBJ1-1,CASSERGINWGNTEALF
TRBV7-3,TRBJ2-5,CASSLPGYKETQYF
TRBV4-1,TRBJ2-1,CASSQEWTSGYNEQFF
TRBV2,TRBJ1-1,CASSERSQGTEAFF
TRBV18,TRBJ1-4,CASSPTNEKLFF
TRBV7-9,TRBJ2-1,CASSMGLAGSNEQFF
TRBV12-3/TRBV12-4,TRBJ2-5,CASTLRGETQYF
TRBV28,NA,CASSPSGRGDDEQFF
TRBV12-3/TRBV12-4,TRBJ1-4,CASSLMGTNEKLFF
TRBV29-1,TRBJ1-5,CSAWDGYQPQHF
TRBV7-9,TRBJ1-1,CASSLPQGAKGTEAFF
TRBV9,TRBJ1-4,CASSGGAYRGEDEKLFF
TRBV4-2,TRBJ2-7,CASSQDASVASYEQYF
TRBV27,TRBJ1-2,CASSLPGVGGTSGYTF
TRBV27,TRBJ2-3,CASSLDLAGGRHLYF
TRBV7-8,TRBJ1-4,CASSFLQRNEKLFF
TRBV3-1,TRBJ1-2,CASSQGSGTRYTF
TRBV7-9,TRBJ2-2,CASSPKTGQNTGELFF
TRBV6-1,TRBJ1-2,CASSGGRVGDGYTF